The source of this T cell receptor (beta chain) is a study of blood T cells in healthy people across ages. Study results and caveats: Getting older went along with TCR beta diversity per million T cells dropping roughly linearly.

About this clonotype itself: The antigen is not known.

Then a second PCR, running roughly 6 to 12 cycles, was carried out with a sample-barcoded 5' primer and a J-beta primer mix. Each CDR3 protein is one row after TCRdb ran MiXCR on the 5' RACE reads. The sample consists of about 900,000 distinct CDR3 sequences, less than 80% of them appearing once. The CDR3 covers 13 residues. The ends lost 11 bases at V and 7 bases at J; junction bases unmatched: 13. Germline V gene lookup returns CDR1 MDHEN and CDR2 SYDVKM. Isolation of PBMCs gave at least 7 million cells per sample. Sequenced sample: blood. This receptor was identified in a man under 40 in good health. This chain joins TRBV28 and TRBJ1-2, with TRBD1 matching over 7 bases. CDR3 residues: CAAAVGGRSGYTF. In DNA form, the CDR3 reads TGTGCCGCAGCTGTAGGGGGCCGTAGTGGCTACACCTTC.